This T cell receptor (beta chain) was found in a study of blood T cell repertoires in COVID-19. Turning to the study itself: There were acute and convalescent COVID-19 samples, and they came from the United States, Italy and Spain. Nucleic acid was either cDNA or gDNA, and it came from T cells, B-cell-depleted T cells, or PBMCs.

CDR3 length equals 14 residues. CDR1 and CDR2 from the germline V gene are KGHSH and LQKENI. The V gene lost 6 bases and the J gene lost 1 base, with 9 bases spanning the gap. Authors' analysis steps: Estimates of nucleated cell counts were drawn from the amplification of reference gene primers. Sequencing was performed with immunoSEQ multiplex PCR; in TCRdb, only in-frame clones are kept and a portion is missing. The D gene and trimming were derived from the DNA, and the V and J assignments and clone size from that table. The data contain about 100,000 clones, 70% to 80% of them singletons. The receptor was isolated from a woman aged 70-85 years with acute or convalescent COVID-19. Input material: peripheral blood. J is TRBJ2-2 and V is TRBV18, with D possibly matching TRBD1 (6 bases). The CDR3 reads CASSQDRNTGELFF. The CDR3, as DNA: TGTGCCAGCTCTCAGGACAGGAACACCGGGGAGCTGTTTTTT.